These 5 T cell receptor beta chains were all obtained from the same sample, sequenced in a study of response to subunit inactivated influenza vaccine. Using its own MiXCR run on the RT-PCR reads, TCRdb lists one record per CDR3 protein. Here the sample spans approximately 250,000 distinct CDR3 sequences, 9.5% to 15% being singletons. This specimen consisted of non-naive T cells sorted from PBMCs, obtained 14 to 15 days before vaccination. These receptors all come from a middle-aged man who received an inactivated influenza vaccine.

This clonotype was counted many times. CDR3: CASSQDSEVARKNIQYF. DNA of the CDR3: TGTGCCAGCAGCCAAGATTCCGAGGTCGCCAGAAAAAACATTCAGTACTTC. The chain recombines TRBV4-2 with TRBJ2-4, with D hard to call. V was shortened by 0 bases and J by 4 bases, with 16 bases between the two germline ends. Per germline, CDR1 LGHNA and CDR2 YNFKEQ. The CDR3 is 17 amino acids.

This clonotype was seen a few times. The gene calls are TRBV6-1 and TRBJ1-1; 10 bases match TRBD1. The V gene end was trimmed by 7 bases and the J gene end by 8 bases; junction bases not matched to a gene: 10. Germline loops: CDR1 MNHNS, CDR2 SASEGT. The CDR3 sequence is 14 residues long. CDR3 in amino acids: CASKTPTGGAEAFF. CDR3 in DNA: TGTGCCAGCAAAACACCGACAGGGGGCGCGGAAGCTTTCTTT.

This clonotype was picked up a small number of times. The chain uses TRBV4-3 and TRBJ2-3, with 7 nucleotides matching TRBD2. CDR1 and CDR2 (germline): LGHNA, YSLEER. CDR3 size: 15 residues. V gave up 5 bases and J gave up 5 bases; unmatched junction bases: 10. CDR3 DNA sequence: TGCGCCAGCAGCTATAACGGGGGGAATGGAGATACGCAGTATTTT. Its protein product is CASSYNGGNGDTQYF.

This clonotype was seen repeatedly, ten times or more. The V call is TRBV12-3 or TRBV12-4, the J call TRBJ1-2; TRBD1 matches at 7 bases. This CDR3 spans 16 amino acids. J was trimmed by 2 bases and V by 6 bases; bases with no gene match: 12. DNA of the CDR3: TGTGCCAGCAGCCTAAAACAAACACAGGGGAACTATGGCTACACCTTC. Translation gives CASSLKQTQGNYGYTF.

The V gene is TRBV28, the J gene TRBJ2-1; D is perhaps TRBD1 (6 bases). The CDR3 contains 13 residues. V lost 8 bases and J lost 9, with 17 bases in between. The germline CDR1 and CDR2 sequences are MDHEN and SYDVKM. The CDR3 region has the DNA TGTGCCAGCCTGGCCGGGACCAGGGGTGAGCAGTTCTTC. Translated: CASLAGTRGEQFF.